A single sample gave rise to the 22 T cell receptor beta chains below, sequenced in a study of blood T cell repertoires in COVID-19. Repertoires were generated with immunoSEQ multiplex PCR, while TCRdb's copy carries only in-frame clones and drops some. The table lists roughly 260,000 clones, around 90% of them singletons, with approximately 4% in the top ten. Sequenced input: peripheral blood. All receptors derive from a man in his sixties who had recovered from COVID-19.

V and J are TRBV9 and TRBJ1-4, with 7 nucleotides matching TRBD1. The ends lost 7 bases at V and 3 bases at J; junction bases unmatched: 18. CDR1 and CDR2 (germline): SGDLS, YYNGEE. The CDR3 length is 18 residues. CDR3 nucleotides: TGTGCCAGCGGCAAGACAGGGCGATCCCCAACATCTAATGAAAAACTGTTTTTT. Translation gives CASGKTGRSPTSNEKLFF.

V and J are TRBV9 and TRBJ1-1, with D hard to call. Trimming pared 2 bases from V and 1 base from J, leaving 9 bases between. Per germline, CDR1 SGDLS and CDR2 YYNGEE. The CDR3 runs 14 residues. DNA for the CDR3: TGTGCCAGCAGCGTGTCTACGGGGAACACTGAAGCTTTCTTT. Amino acids: CASSVSTGNTEAFF.

The rearrangement uses TRBV9 and TRBJ1-5, with D unclear. V was pared by 0 bases and J by 4 bases, with 8 bases between. The CDR3 is made up of 14 amino acids. Germline lookup yields CDR1 SGDLS and CDR2 YYNGEE. In DNA form, the CDR3 reads TGTGCCAGCAGCGTAGGTGACAATAATCAGCCCCAGCATTTT. Amino acids: CASSVGDNNQPQHF.

The chain combines TRBV30 with TRBJ1-3; no firm D call. Trimming left V 1 base short and J 3 bases short, with 7 bases between. Germline V CDR1 and CDR2: GTSNPN, SVGIG (reference sequence). The CDR3 is made up of 13 amino acids. The CDR3 DNA reads TGTGCCTGGAGTGCCCAACTTGGAAACACCATATATTTT. It translates to CAWSAQLGNTIYF.

V gene TRBV3-1 (or the pseudogene TRBV3-2) combines with J gene TRBJ1-5; D is possibly TRBD1 (6 bases). V was pared by 3 bases and J by 6 bases, with 15 bases between. Germline CDR1 reads LGHDT; CDR2 reads YNNKEL (reference sequence). The CDR3 has 15 residues. CDR3 sequence: CASSQAQGPGQPQHF. The CDR3 region has the DNA TGTGCCAGCAGCCAGGCTCAGGGGCCGGGTCAGCCCCAGCATTTT.

As concerns this clone: The identical CDR3 is also encoded by other nucleotide sequences in the sample. The chain recombines TRBV19 with TRBJ2-5; D is uncertain. Trimming cost V 3 bases and J 1 base, with 9 bases left between them. Germline CDR1 and CDR2: LNHDA and SQIVND (reference sequence). The CDR3 runs to 14 residues. CDR3 sequence: CASSMPGIQETQYF. DNA of the CDR3: TGTGCCAGTAGTATGCCAGGAATCCAAGAGACCCAGTACTTC.

The genes are TRBV6-5 and TRBJ1-2; 9 bases map to TRBD1. The ends lost 4 bases at V and 4 bases at J; junction bases unmatched: 1. Germline V gives CDR1 MNHEY, CDR2 SVGAGI. This CDR3 has 13 residues. The CDR3 region is CASSWGQGYGYTF. CDR3 nucleotides: TGTGCCAGCAGTTGGGGACAGGGCTATGGCTACACCTTC.

The chain carries TRBV5-1 and TRBJ2-3, with 7 bases that match TRBD1. CDR3 length equals 14 residues. Germline CDR1 is SGHRS and CDR2 is YFSETQ. Trimming removed 4 bases from V and 3 bases from J; junction bases left unmatched: 5. The CDR3 spells CASSGTTGTDTQYF. Here the CDR3 DNA reads TGCGCCAGCAGCGGCACGACAGGGACAGATACGCAGTATTTT.

The V and J genes are TRBV6-6 and TRBJ1-2; a possible D gene is TRBD1 (6 bases). This CDR3 contains 11 residues. CDR1 is MNHNY, CDR2 SVGAGI, per germline (reference sequence). V was pared by 5 bases and J by 8 bases, with 9 bases between. The CDR3 protein is CASSPGVGYTF. The CDR3 DNA is TGTGCCAGCAGTCCAGGGGTCGGCTACACCTTC.

The chain employs TRBV7-6 and TRBJ2-3; TRBD1 is a possible D gene (6 bases). V was clipped by 2 bases and J by 2 bases, with 14 bases between them. The V gene's germline CDR1 is SGHVS and CDR2 FNYEAQ. The CDR3 consists of 16 residues. Written as DNA, the CDR3 is TGTGCCAGCAGCTTAATTCCCGCAGGGGTCACAGATACGCAGTATTTT. Residues: CASSLIPAGVTDTQYF. Full variable domain (remainder filled in from reference TRBV7-6 and TRBJ2-3): GAGVSQSPRYKVTKRGQDVALRCDPISGHVSLYWYRQALGQGPEFLTYFNYEAQQDKSGLPNDRFSAERPEGSISTLTIQRTEQRDSAMYRCASSLIPAGVTDTQYFGPGTRLTVL.

The J gene is TRBJ2-5, the V gene TRBV3-1 (or the pseudogene TRBV3-2); 14 bases match TRBD2. The J segment lost 8 bases and the V segment lost 2 bases, leaving 7 bases of the junction unmatched. Germline V CDR1 and CDR2: LGHDT, YNNKEL (reference sequence). The CDR3 covers 16 residues. CDR3 bases: TGTGCCAGCAGCCAACTCGGGACTAGCGGGGGAAAAACCCAGTACTTC. This translates into CASSQLGTSGGKTQYF.

The chain joins TRBV5-1 to TRBJ2-7; TRBD2 matches 8 bases. CDR1 is SGHRS and CDR2 is YFSETQ in the germline V gene. The CDR3 spans 15 residues. V dropped 0 bases and J dropped 4; count of bases not matched to a gene: 6. The CDR3 here is CASSLVSGEGYEQYF. DNA of the CDR3: TGCGCCAGCAGCTTGGTTAGCGGGGAAGGGTACGAGCAGTACTTC. Full variable domain (remainder filled in from reference TRBV5-1 and TRBJ2-7): KAGVTQTPRYLIKTRGQQVTLSCSPISGHRSVSWYQQTPGQGLQFLFEYFSETQRNKGNFPGRFSGRQFSNSRSEMNVSTLELGDSALYLCASSLVSGEGYEQYFGPGTRLTVT.

This clone was detected once. The CDR3 bases are TGCGCCAGCAGCTTGGTAGGGGGCCAAGAGACCCAGTACTTC. As protein: CASSLVGGQETQYF. The chain recombines TRBV5-1 with TRBJ2-5; weak D call: TRBD1 (6 bases). Trimming took 0 bases from V and 1 from J, leaving 7 bases between them. The CDR3 has 14 amino acids. Germline V lookup: CDR1 SGHRS, CDR2 YFSETQ.

The chain carries TRBV27 and TRBJ2-7, with TRBD1 identical over 7 bases. Germline-derived CDR1 and CDR2 are MNHEY and SMNVEV (reference sequence). The CDR3 is 15 residues long. V was clipped by 3 bases and J by 0 bases; unmatched bases: 5. The DNA of the CDR3 is TGTGCCAGCAGTTTGGGACAGATCGCCTCCTACGAGCAGTACTTC. Translated: CASSLGQIASYEQYF.

The V call is TRBV15, the J call TRBJ2-7; D is ambiguous. This CDR3 spans 15 amino acids. CDR1 and CDR2 (germline): LNHNV, YYDKDF (reference sequence). With 0 bases removed from V and 3 bases from J, the gap between germline ends came to 12 bases. Here the CDR3 reads CATSRDLAIGYEQYF. The DNA for the CDR3 is TGTGCCACCAGCAGAGACTTGGCAATTGGCTACGAGCAGTACTTC.

The CDR3 spells CASSLGGNSPLHF. CDR3 bases: TGTGCCAGCAGCTTAGGGGGCAATTCACCCCTCCACTTT. The genes are TRBV13 and TRBJ1-6, with D hard to call. The germline CDR1 and CDR2 sequences are PRHDT and FYEKMQ (reference sequence). The germline V and J ends were trimmed by 0 bases and 7 bases, with 4 bases remaining between them. This CDR3 is 13 amino acids long. Full variable domain (rest looked up from reference TRBV13 and TRBJ1-6): AAGVIQSPRHLIKEKRETATLKCYPIPRHDTVYWYQQGPGQDPQFLISFYEKMQSDKGSIPDRFSAQQFSDYHSELNMSSLELGDSALYFCASSLGGNSPLHFGNGTRLTVT.

The rearrangement joins TRBV4-2 to TRBJ1-2, with D maybe TRBD1 (5 bases). The germline V gene encodes CDR1 LGHNA and CDR2 YNFKEQ. V was shortened by 0 bases and J by 2 bases, with 10 bases between the two germline ends. CDR3 length: 15 amino acids. The CDR3 protein is CASSQENAGNYGYTF. The CDR3 DNA sequence: TGTGCCAGCAGCCAAGAAAACGCAGGGAACTATGGCTACACCTTC.

The chain joins TRBV13 to TRBJ2-7; D unresolved. Trimming stripped 5 bases from V and 6 bases from J, with 8 bases between. The CDR3 is 11 residues long. CDR1 is PRHDT and CDR2 is FYEKMQ in the germline V gene (reference sequence). The DNA of the CDR3 is TGTGCCAGCAGCATTACTCGCGAGCAGTACTTC. This encodes CASSITREQYF.

The gene calls are TRBV30 and TRBJ1-2, with 7 bases fitting TRBD1. The V segment lost 4 bases and the J segment 4 bases; nucleotides outside the gene matches: 0. Germline V gives CDR1 GTSNPN, CDR2 SVGIG (reference sequence). CDR3 length equals 11 residues. The CDR3 DNA reads TGTGCCTGGAAGGGGGCCTATGGCTACACCTTC. Its translation is CAWKGAYGYTF.

The chain links TRBV24-1 to TRBJ2-7; 7 bases are a match to TRBD1. V dropped 3 bases and J dropped 4; count of bases not matched to a gene: 8. Germline CDR1 is KGHDR and CDR2 is SFDVKD. This CDR3 has 15 residues. The CDR3 nucleotides read TGTGCCACCAGTGATCTGAAGGGGGCCCGTTACGAGCAGTACTTC. Amino acid sequence: CATSDLKGARYEQYF.

The genes are TRBV6-1 and TRBJ1-4; TRBD1 matches at 9 bases. In germline, CDR1 is MNHNS, CDR2 SASEGT. This CDR3 comprises 17 residues. After removal of 4 bases from V and 0 bases from J, the junction contained 6 bases not matched to a gene. DNA for the CDR3: TGTGCCAGCAGTGCACAGGGGGCAGGGGCAACTAATGAAAAACTGTTTTTT. Protein sequence: CASSAQGAGATNEKLFF.

The chain couples TRBV4-2 to TRBJ2-6; D uncertain. The CDR3 has 16 residues. Looked up from germline, CDR1 is LGHNA and CDR2 is YNFKEQ. Trimming shortened V by 3 bases and J by 0 bases, and 9 bases separated the two germline ends. In DNA form, the CDR3 reads TGTGCCAGCAGCCACGGAGAACTCTCTGGGGCCAACGTCCTGACTTTC. Its translation is CASSHGELSGANVLTF.